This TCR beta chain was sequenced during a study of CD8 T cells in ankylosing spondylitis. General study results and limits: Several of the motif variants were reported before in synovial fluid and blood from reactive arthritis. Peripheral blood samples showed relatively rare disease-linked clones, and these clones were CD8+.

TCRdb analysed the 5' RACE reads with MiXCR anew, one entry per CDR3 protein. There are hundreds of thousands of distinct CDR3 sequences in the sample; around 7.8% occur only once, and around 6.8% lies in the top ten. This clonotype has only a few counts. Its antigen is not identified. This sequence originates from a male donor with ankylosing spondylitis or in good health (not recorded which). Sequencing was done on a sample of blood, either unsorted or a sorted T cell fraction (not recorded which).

Here the CDR3 reads CASSLQGLAGTYEQYF. In DNA, the CDR3 is TGTGCCAGCAGCTTACAGGGACTAGCGGGAACCTACGAGCAGTACTTC. This chain uses TRBV7-2 with TRBJ2-7; 13 bases align to TRBD2. V shed 2 bases, J shed 2 bases, and the junction held 3 bases outside the gene matches. This CDR3 is 16 amino acids long. The germline V gene encodes CDR1 SGHTA and CDR2 FQGNSA.